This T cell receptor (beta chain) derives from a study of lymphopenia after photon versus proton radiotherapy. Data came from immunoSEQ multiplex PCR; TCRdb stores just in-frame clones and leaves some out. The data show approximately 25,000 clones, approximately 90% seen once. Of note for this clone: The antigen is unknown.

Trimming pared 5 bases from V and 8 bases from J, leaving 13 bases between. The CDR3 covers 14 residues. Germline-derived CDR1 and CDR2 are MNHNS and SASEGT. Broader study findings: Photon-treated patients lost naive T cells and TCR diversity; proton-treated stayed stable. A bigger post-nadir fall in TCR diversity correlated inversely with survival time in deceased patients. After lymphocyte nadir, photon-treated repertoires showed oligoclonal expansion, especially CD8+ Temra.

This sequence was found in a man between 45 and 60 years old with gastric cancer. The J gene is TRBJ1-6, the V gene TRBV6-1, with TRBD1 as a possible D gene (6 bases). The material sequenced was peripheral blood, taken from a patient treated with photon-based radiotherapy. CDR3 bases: TGTGCCAGCAGTAAACAGGGACGAGATTCACCCCTCCACTTT. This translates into CASSKQGRDSPLHF.